This note documents a single T cell receptor (beta chain) sequence. Antigen unknown. Among the roughly 110 subjects of the validation cohort, separate from the roughly 670-subject first cohort, were the donors. The CDR3 sequence is 12 residues long. Germline V gene sequence: CDR1 PRHDT, CDR2 FYEKMQ (reference sequence). V gave up 7 bases and J gave up 4 bases; unmatched junction bases: 4. TCRdb's copy holds only in-frame clones and misses some; the assay was immunoSEQ multiplex PCR. The sample lists under 400,000 clones, 86% seen once, with under 0.9% in the top ten. This sample was included in a study of cytomegalovirus exposure and HLA in healthy donors. Study findings and constraints: First-cohort TCR clusters tended to co-occur in the approximately 120 validation repertoires, a later analysis found. Rare sequences made up most TCRs, while some public TCRs were found in many donors.

This receptor was identified in a woman between 18 and 30 years old in good health and CMV-seronegative. This sequence joins TRBV13 and TRBJ2-7, with 7 bases matching TRBD2. Sequenced material: PBMCs. The CDR3 DNA is TGTGCCAGCAAGTGGGGGGGGTACGAGCAGTACTTC. Amino acids: CASKWGGYEQYF.